A single sample is the source of the 8 T cell receptor beta chains below, sequenced in a study of cytomegalovirus exposure and HLA in healthy donors. Use of 60 Vbeta and 13 Jbeta primers characterized the PCR. TCRdb keeps only in-frame clones here, not all; method: immunoSEQ multiplex PCR. The profile shows 200,000 to 250,000 clones, 85% to 90% of them singletons. The specimen sequenced was PBMCs. These receptors were obtained from a woman aged 18-29 years in good health and CMV-seronegative.

This chain connects TRBV6-5 to TRBJ2-2, with D tentatively TRBD2 (6 bases). The germline V and J ends were trimmed by 5 bases and 8 bases, with 18 bases remaining between them. CDR3 length: 15 residues. In germline, CDR1 is MNHEY, CDR2 SVGAGI. CDR3: CASSHLVEGTGELFF. As DNA, the CDR3 is TGTGCCAGCAGTCATCTCGTGGAGGGAACGGGGGAGCTGTTTTTT.

The rearrangement links TRBV6-1 to TRBJ1-5; perhaps TRBD1 as D (6 bases). The V and J ends lost 7 bases and 3 bases respectively, with 10 bases between them. CDR3 length: 13 residues. Per germline, CDR1 MNHNS and CDR2 SASEGT. The CDR3 DNA sequence: TGTGCCAGCACAGGGGTCGCCAATCAGCCCCAGCATTTT. It encodes CASTGVANQPQHF.

This clone was seen a handful of times. The chain joins TRBV4-3 to TRBJ2-7; TRBD1 aligns across 7 bases. Losses at the gene ends were 2 bases for V and 0 bases for J; bases not matched to a gene: 7. Germline V lookup: CDR1 LGHNA, CDR2 YSLEER. This CDR3 comprises 16 residues. CDR3: CASSQTSTGDSYEQYF. The CDR3, as DNA: TGCGCCAGCAGCCAAACATCTACAGGGGACTCCTACGAGCAGTACTTC.

This chain uses TRBV7-2 with TRBJ1-5; no reliable D call. V shed 0 bases and J shed 2 bases, with 14 bases lying between them. CDR3 length: 17 amino acids. Germline-derived CDR1 and CDR2 are SGHTA and FQGNSA. In nucleotides, the CDR3 is TGTGCCAGCAGCTTAGCGTCGGAGGCGCGGGGCAATCAGCCCCAGCATTTT. Residues: CASSLASEARGNQPQHF. Full variable domain (outside the CDR3, taken from reference TRBV7-2 and TRBJ1-5): GAGVSQSPSNKVTEKGKDVELRCDPISGHTALYWYRQSLGQGLEFLIYFQGNSAPDKSGLPSDRFSAERTGGSVSTLTIQRTQQEDSAVYLCASSLASEARGNQPQHFGDGTRLSIL.

This chain links TRBV11-2 with TRBJ2-7; D possibly corresponds to TRBD2 (7 bases). Germline V gene data show CDR1 as SGHAT and CDR2 as FQNNGV. This CDR3 contains 17 residues. V was trimmed by 5 bases and J by 9 bases, leaving 29 bases between them. In nucleotides, the CDR3 is TGTGCCAGCAGCCCCCGTATCTGGCAGCGGGACAATCATGGGCAGTACTTC. Protein product: CASSPRIWQRDNHGQYF.

The gene calls are TRBV4-2 and TRBJ2-1, with TRBD2 matching over 9 bases. Germline-derived CDR1 and CDR2 are LGHNA and YNFKEQ. Unmatched junction bases numbered 8, after V lost 1 base and J lost 10 bases. This CDR3 contains 15 residues. CDR3 bases: TGTGCCAGCAGCCAAGGGGGCGGGGGGGCTGGGGAGCAGTTCTTC. Residues: CASSQGGGGAGEQFF.

The rearrangement links TRBV5-1 to TRBJ1-5, with D unresolved. CDR1 is SGHRS and CDR2 is YFSETQ in the germline V gene. The ends were cut back, 4 bases at V and 3 bases at J, with 8 bases in the middle. CDR3 size: 13 residues. DNA of the CDR3: TGCGCCAGCAGCACCCACATCAATCAGCCCCAGCATTTT. This sequence encodes CASSTHINQPQHF. Complete variable domain (other parts from reference TRBV5-1 and TRBJ1-5): KAGVTQTPRYLIKTRGQQVTLSCSPISGHRSVSWYQQTPGQGLQFLFEYFSETQRNKGNFPGRFSGRQFSNSRSEMNVSTLELGDSALYLCASSTHINQPQHFGDGTRLSIL.

The V call is TRBV6-1, the J call TRBJ1-1; tentative D call: TRBD1 (6 bases). In germline, CDR1 is MNHNS, CDR2 SASEGT. The V and J ends lost 4 bases and 4 bases respectively, with 19 bases between them. The CDR3 runs 16 residues. CDR3 nucleotide sequence: TGTGCCAGCAGTGCCAAGGGGGTCCCGGGATCCACTGAAGCTTTCTTT. It codes for CASSAKGVPGSTEAFF.